The clone carrying this T cell receptor beta chain was recorded once. The assay was immunoSEQ multiplex PCR, and TCRdb's table has in-frame clones only and misses some. The data hold 640,000 or so clones, with about 87% observed a single time. These data belong to a study of shared T cell receptors in the human thymus. The germline V gene encodes CDR1 SGHTS and CDR2 YDEGEE. V lost 4 bases to trimming and J lost 2 bases; unmatched junction nucleotides: 5. The CDR3 is made up of 14 amino acids. The sample was also linked to a second study, of human thymus T cells. As reported in that work: Thymic and blood repertoires showed apparently biased V and J gene usage. Related research described strongly overlapping thymic repertoires in unrelated people.

The rearrangement joins TRBV5-8 to TRBJ1-2; 7 nucleotides line up with TRBD1. The sample was thymocytes. This TCR came from a boy in the first two years of life with a congenital heart defect. CDR3 sequence: CASSLTGTNYGYTF. The CDR3 DNA follows: TGTGCCAGCAGCCTGACAGGGACCAACTATGGCTACACCTTC.